This is a list of T cell receptor beta chains from one sample in a study of T cell repertoires in aging, cancer and after chemotherapy. TCRdb recomputed calls from the multiplex PCR reads with MiXCR, one row per CDR3 protein. The top ten clones hold roughly 40% of a sample with roughly 840 distinct CDR3 sequences, 20% to 30% of them seen once. The specimen was blood. The receptor source for this set is a human donor with a blood cancer. Both conserved end residues are part of each CDR3. D genes are given only for firm matches. Clone size, where shown, is once, few, many, or a class for clones that have expanded.

D: TRBD1; J: TRBJ2-3; size: medium-sized; V: TRBV5-5; length: 21; CDR3: CASSLAGGQGYSRRLTDTQYF; DNA: TGTGCCAGCAGCTTGGCCGGAGGACAGGGTTACTCCCGCCGCCTGACAGATACGCAGTATTTT
D: NA; J: TRBJ1-1; size: medium-sized; V: TRBV19; length: 13; CDR3: CASGASMNTEAFF; DNA: TGTGCCAGCGGCGCATCTATGAACACTGAAGCTTTCTTT
D: TRBD2; J: TRBJ2-7; size: medium-sized; V: TRBV6-6; length: 14; CDR3: CASSSGTSNYEQYF; DNA: TGTGCCAGCAGTTCCGGGACTAGCAACTACGAGCAGTACTTC
D: NA; J: TRBJ1-5; size: NA; V: TRBV28; length: 13; CDR3: CASCGGGSQPQHF; DNA: TGTGCCAGCTGCGGGGGAGGAAGTCAGCCCCAGCATTTT
D: NA; J: TRBJ1-5; size: NA; V: TRBV12-3/TRBV12-4; length: 16; CDR3: CASSSKGTASNQPQHF; DNA: TGTGCCAGCAGTTCGAAGGGTACGGCCAGCAATCAGCCCCAGCATTTT
D: NA; J: TRBJ2-1; size: medium-sized; V: TRBV5-1; length: 13; CDR3: CASSLVVYDEQFF; DNA: TGCGCCAGCAGCTTGGTCGTTTACGATGAGCAGTTCTTC
D: NA; J: TRBJ2-6; size: NA; V: TRBV4-1; length: 16; CDR3: CASSQDGGSVANVLTF; DNA: TGCGCCAGCAGCCAAGATGGGGGTTCGGTGGCCAACGTCCTGACTTTC
D: NA; J: TRBJ2-7; size: few; V: TRBV12-3/TRBV12-4; length: 14; CDR3: CASATSSRGYEQYF; DNA: TGTGCCAGCGCCACTAGTTCCCGGGGCTACGAGCAGTACTTC
D: NA; J: TRBJ2-5; size: hyperexpanded; V: TRBV6-2/TRBV6-3; length: 14; CDR3: CASSGQPGGETQYF; DNA: TGTGCCAGCAGCGGACAGCCGGGTGGGGAGACCCAGTACTTC
D: NA; J: TRBJ2-5; size: few; V: TRBV4-3; length: 17; CDR3: CASSQGGLARYQETQYF; DNA: TGTGCCAGCAGCCAAGGTGGGCTAGCGAGGTACCAAGAGACCCAGTACTTC
D: NA; J: TRBJ1-1; size: few; V: TRBV7-9; length: 13; CDR3: CASSNQGNTEAFF; DNA: TGTGCCAGCAGCAACCAGGGAAACACTGAAGCTTTCTTT
D: TRBD2; J: TRBJ2-3; size: NA; V: TRBV6-5; length: 16; CDR3: CASSYGLAGGKDTQYF; DNA: TGTGCCAGCAGTTACGGACTAGCGGGAGGAAAAGATACGCAGTATTTT
D: NA; J: TRBJ1-1; size: few; V: TRBV7-9; length: 14; CDR3: CASSFKGRNTEAFF; DNA: TGTGCCAGCAGCTTTAAGGGACGTAACACTGAAGCTTTCTTT
D: TRBD1; J: TRBJ2-6; size: medium-sized; V: TRBV2; length: 16; CDR3: CASSGTGPSGANVLTF; DNA: TGTGCCAGCAGTGGGACAGGCCCCTCTGGGGCCAACGTCCTGACTTTC
D: NA; J: TRBJ1-6; size: large; V: TRBV6-6; length: 15; CDR3: CASSAGPSGDSPLHF; DNA: TGTGCCAGCAGTGCCGGGCCCTCGGGAGATTCACCCCTCCACTTT
D: TRBD2; J: TRBJ2-5; size: large; V: TRBV30; length: 16; CDR3: CAWRTGLAGSQETQYF; DNA: TGTGCCTGGAGAACCGGACTAGCGGGCTCTCAAGAGACCCAGTACTTC
D: TRBD2; J: TRBJ2-3; size: NA; V: TRBV20-1; length: 17; CDR3: CSARVPGLAGGKDTQYF; DNA: TGCAGTGCGCGCGTACCGGGACTAGCGGGAGGAAAAGATACGCAGTATTTT
D: TRBD2; J: TRBJ2-5; size: NA; V: TRBV20-1; length: 15; CDR3: CSARVPGLAEETQYF; DNA: TGCAGTGCGCGCGTACCGGGACTAGCGGAAGAGACCCAGTACTTC
D: TRBD2; J: TRBJ2-1; size: NA; V: TRBV6-5; length: 14; CDR3: CASSYGLAGDEQFF; DNA: TGTGCCAGCAGTTACGGACTAGCGGGAGATGAGCAGTTCTTC
D: TRBD1; J: TRBJ2-2; size: large; V: TRBV6-4; length: 13; CDR3: CASRGQYTGELFF; DNA: TGTGCCAGCAGGGGACAGTACACCGGGGAGCTGTTTTTT
D: TRBD2; J: TRBJ2-2; size: large; V: TRBV6-6; length: 15; CDR3: CASSYQAGGNGELFF; DNA: TGTGCCAGCAGTTACCAAGCGGGAGGGAACGGGGAGCTGTTTTTT
D: TRBD2; J: TRBJ2-1; size: NA; V: TRBV30; length: 16; CDR3: CAWSTRGTSGSNEQFF; DNA: TGTGCCTGGAGTACTCGCGGGACTAGCGGGAGTAATGAGCAGTTCTTC
D: NA; J: TRBJ1-1; size: medium-sized; V: TRBV19; length: 17; CDR3: CASQAAHEQPQNTEAFF; DNA: TGTGCCAGTCAAGCCGCGCATGAACAGCCTCAGAACACTGAAGCTTTCTTT
D: NA; J: TRBJ1-6; size: few; V: TRBV21-1; length: 18; CDR3: CASSNPFPGTGTNSPLHF; DNA: TGTGCCAGCAGCAACCCCTTTCCCGGGACAGGGACAAATTCACCCCTCCACTTT
D: NA; J: TRBJ2-1; size: medium-sized; V: TRBV10-3; length: 12; CDR3: CATTGNYNEQFF; DNA: TGTGCCACCACAGGGAACTACAATGAGCAGTTCTTC
D: NA; J: TRBJ2-1; size: NA; V: TRBV19; length: 15; CDR3: CASREDRSSYNEQFF; DNA: TGTGCCAGCAGGGAGGACAGGAGCTCCTACAATGAGCAGTTCTTC
D: TRBD2; J: TRBJ2-3; size: hyperexpanded; V: TRBV6-5; length: 15; CDR3: CASSYGLAGGDTQYF; DNA: TGTGCCAGCAGTTACGGACTAGCGGGAGGAGATACGCAGTATTTT
D: TRBD2; J: TRBJ2-1; size: few; V: TRBV20-1; length: 16; CDR3: CSASNRAGGSYNEQFF; DNA: TGCAGTGCTAGTAACAGGGCGGGAGGGTCTTACAATGAGCAGTTCTTC
D: TRBD1; J: TRBJ2-2; size: NA; V: TRBV10-1; length: 14; CDR3: CASSRDRNTGELFF; DNA: TGCGCCAGCAGTCGGGACAGAAACACCGGGGAGCTGTTTTTT
D: TRBD2; J: TRBJ2-7; size: once; V: TRBV19; length: 15; CDR3: CACITTSGRPHEQYF; DNA: TGTGCCTGTATTACGACTAGCGGGAGGCCACACGAGCAGTACTTC
D: TRBD2; J: TRBJ2-2; size: large; V: TRBV7-6; length: 14; CDR3: CASSFTSGTGELFF; DNA: TGTGCCAGCAGCTTCACTAGCGGGACCGGGGAGCTGTTTTTT
D: TRBD2; J: TRBJ2-7; size: NA; V: TRBV6-1; length: 15; CDR3: CASSYGLAESYEQYF; DNA: TGTGCCAGCAGTTACGGACTAGCTGAAAGCTACGAGCAGTACTTC
D: NA; J: TRBJ2-1; size: NA; V: TRBV15; length: 18; CDR3: CATSRAGGAGGTYDKQFF; DNA: TGTGCCACCAGCAGAGCAGGGGGCGCGGGAGGGACCTACGATAAGCAGTTCTTC
D: TRBD1; J: TRBJ2-5; size: few; V: TRBV2; length: 16; CDR3: CASSPAGTGVEETQYF; DNA: TGTGCCAGCAGTCCTGCCGGGACAGGGGTTGAAGAGACCCAGTACTTC
D: TRBD2; J: TRBJ2-3; size: large; V: TRBV10-3; length: 16; CDR3: CAISEGLAGPTDTQYF; DNA: TGTGCCATCAGTGAAGGACTAGCGGGACCCACAGATACGCAGTATTTT
D: NA; J: TRBJ2-3; size: NA; V: TRBV28; length: 14; CDR3: CASSYLPFPDTQYF; DNA: TGTGCCAGCAGTTACTTACCCTTCCCAGATACGCAGTATTTT
D: TRBD1; J: TRBJ1-2; size: NA; V: TRBV29-1; length: 13; CDR3: CSVNVQGALGYTF; DNA: TGCAGCGTTAATGTACAGGGGGCTCTTGGCTACACCTTC
D: TRBD2; J: TRBJ2-7; size: medium-sized; V: TRBV6-1; length: 12; CDR3: CASSRDYYEQYF; DNA: TGTGCCAGCAGCCGGGACTATTACGAGCAGTACTTC
D: NA; J: TRBJ1-5; size: few; V: TRBV20-1; length: 13; CDR3: CSARQGTNQPQHF; DNA: TGCAGTGCTAGACAGGGTACCAATCAGCCCCAGCATTTT
D: NA; J: TRBJ2-1; size: NA; V: TRBV28; length: 16; CDR3: CASSPPTMSSYNEQFF; DNA: TGTGCCAGCAGCCCCCCGACTATGAGCTCCTACAATGAGCAGTTCTTC
D: NA; J: TRBJ2-7; size: medium-sized; V: TRBV28; length: 14; CDR3: CASSFRGPAYEQYF; DNA: TGTGCCAGCAGTTTTAGGGGACCGGCTTACGAGCAGTACTTC
D: TRBD1; J: TRBJ1-2; size: NA; V: TRBV6-2/TRBV6-3; length: 13; CDR3: CASSTQGAGGYTF; DNA: TGTGCCAGCAGTACACAGGGGGCGGGAGGCTACACCTTC
D: NA; J: TRBJ2-3; size: medium-sized; V: TRBV5-1; length: 13; CDR3: CASGPIYTDTQYF; DNA: TGCGCTAGCGGACCAATATACACAGATACGCAGTATTTT
D: TRBD1; J: TRBJ2-7; size: medium-sized; V: TRBV5-1; length: 14; CDR3: CASSSRGHSYEQYF; DNA: TGCGCCAGCAGCTCCAGGGGGCACTCCTACGAGCAGTACTTC
D: NA; J: TRBJ2-3; size: large; V: TRBV6-2/TRBV6-3; length: 15; CDR3: CASSYLRGSTDTQYF; DNA: TGTGCCAGCAGTTACCTCCGGGGAAGCACAGATACGCAGTATTTT
D: NA; J: TRBJ1-1; size: medium-sized; V: TRBV6-1; length: 14; CDR3: CASSGQTRNTEAFF; DNA: TGTGCCAGCAGTGGGCAGACCCGGAACACTGAAGCTTTCTTT
D: NA; J: TRBJ2-1; size: medium-sized; V: TRBV20-1; length: 15; CDR3: CSAKGGPSGYNEQFF; DNA: TGCAGTGCTAAGGGAGGCCCAAGTGGTTACAATGAGCAGTTCTTC